Each of the 21 T cell receptor beta chains below was sequenced from the same sample in a study of blood T cell repertoires in COVID-19. The method was immunoSEQ multiplex PCR; TCRdb's version includes in-frame clones alone and lacks a portion of them. The sample records 55,000 to 75,000 clones, 82% being singletons. The sequencing sample was made of peripheral blood. The origin of the receptors is a man older than 75 with active COVID-19.

The CDR3 DNA reads TGTGCCAGCTCACTAGGGACATACAATGAGCAGTTCTTC. Translated: CASSLGTYNEQFF. The rearrangement uses TRBV18 and TRBJ2-1, with D maybe TRBD1 (6 bases). Germline CDR1 reads KGHSH; CDR2 reads LQKENI. The CDR3 length is 13 residues. The V and J ends lost 4 bases and 4 bases respectively, with 8 bases between them. Based on the CDR3 plus reference TRBV18 and TRBJ2-1, the full variable domain is NAGVMQNPRHLVRRRGQEARLRCSPMKGHSHVYWYRQLPEEGLKFMVYLQKENIIDESGMPKERFSAEFPKEGPSILRIQQVVRGDSAAYFCASSLGTYNEQFFGPGTRLTVL.

This clone was counted a single time. The chain recombines TRBV15 with TRBJ2-7, with D perhaps matching TRBD1 (5 bases). CDR3 length equals 15 residues. V lost 0 bases, J lost 1 base, and 10 bases lay in between. Germline CDR1 is LNHNV and CDR2 is YYDKDF (reference sequence). CDR3 sequence reads: CATSRDRGLSYEQYF. The CDR3 coding sequence is TGTGCCACCAGCAGAGATAGGGGCTTATCCTACGAGCAGTACTTC.

The rearrangement joins TRBV27 to TRBJ1-1; D possibly corresponds to TRBD1 (5 bases). The germline V gene encodes CDR1 MNHEY and CDR2 SMNVEV (reference sequence). Trimming removed 3 bases at V and 2 bases at J, with 10 bases between. This CDR3 spans 14 amino acids. This CDR3 is CASSFSGTNTEAFF. For the CDR3, the DNA is TGTGCCAGCAGTTTTTCCGGGACTAACACTGAAGCTTTCTTT.

This clone has just one count. The rearrangement links TRBV10-3 to TRBJ2-7; 8 bases fit TRBD2. Per the germline V gene, CDR1 is ENHRY and CDR2 is SYGVKD. The J segment lost 6 bases and the V segment lost 0 bases, leaving 7 bases of the junction unmatched. CDR3 length: 15 amino acids. CDR3 region: CAISESTSAASEQYF. In DNA form, the CDR3 reads TGTGCCATCAGTGAGTCGACTAGCGCGGCAAGCGAGCAGTACTTC.

The chain has TRBV27 and TRBJ1-5; 9 bases agree with TRBD1. Germline values: CDR1 MNHEY, CDR2 SMNVEV (reference sequence). J gave up 1 base and V 3 bases, and 1 base lay outside the gene matches. This CDR3 is built from 15 residues. The CDR3 nucleotides read TGTGCCAGCAGTTTGGGACAGGGAAGCAATCAGCCCCAGCATTTT. Translating gives CASSLGQGSNQPQHF.

The chain employs TRBV11-2 and TRBJ2-7; 9 bases are a match to TRBD1. This CDR3 is 15 amino acids long. Germline CDR1 SGHAT, CDR2 FQNNGV. The V and J ends lost 4 bases and 4 bases, in that order; junction bases with no gene match: 8. CDR3 bases: TGTGCCAGCAGCTCCGAACAGGGGGCAAGGTACGAGCAGTACTTC. Translated, it gives CASSSEQGARYEQYF.

The J gene is TRBJ2-1, the V gene TRBV29-1, with TRBD2 identical over 10 bases. Trimming took 7 bases from V and 0 from J; bases not matched to a gene: 3. Germline V gives CDR1 SQVTM, CDR2 ANQGSEA. The CDR3 has 14 residues. CDR3 bases: TGCAGCGCCATAGCGGGAGGCTCCTACAATGAGCAGTTCTTC. Translation: CSAIAGGSYNEQFF.

This chain joins TRBV28 and TRBJ2-2; TRBD1 might be the D (5 bases). Germline CDR1 reads MDHEN; CDR2 reads SYDVKM. The CDR3 covers 14 residues. With 6 bases removed from V and 0 bases from J, the gap between germline ends came to 8 bases. CDR3 region: CASRTGANTGELFF. Here the CDR3 DNA reads TGTGCCAGCAGAACAGGAGCGAACACCGGGGAGCTGTTTTTT.

The chain combines TRBV6-5 with TRBJ1-5; TRBD1 matches at 10 bases. The CDR3 length is 12 residues. V lost 8 bases, J lost 6 bases, and 1 base stayed unmatched. The V gene's germline CDR1 is MNHEY and CDR2 SVGAGI. The CDR3 bases are TGTGCCAGCGGGACAGGGGTTCAGCCCCAGCATTTT. Its translation: CASGTGVQPQHF.

This clone turned up a few times. J is TRBJ1-1 and V is TRBV2; D not resolved. The V end was cut by 4 bases, the J end by 0 bases, with 15 bases between. The germline V gene encodes CDR1 SNHLY and CDR2 FYNNEI. This CDR3 is 16 amino acids long. As DNA, the CDR3 is TGTGCCAGCAGTGCCGAGGCGGGATTTTTGAACACTGAAGCTTTCTTT. Protein sequence: CASSAEAGFLNTEAFF.

CDR3 in DNA: TGCAGTGCCCCCGCTGTCGGTACGCAGTATTTT. Its protein is CSAPAVGTQYF. J is TRBJ2-3 and V is TRBV20-1; D remains ambiguous. The CDR3 loop spans 11 amino acids. V gave up 6 bases and J gave up 8 bases, with 12 bases separating them. Germline-derived CDR1 and CDR2 are DFQATT and SNEGSKA (reference sequence).

V and J are TRBV27 and TRBJ1-6; TRBD1 is a possible D gene (6 bases). The CDR3 is made up of 18 amino acids. CDR1 is MNHEY, CDR2 SMNVEV, per germline (reference sequence). V was cut by 4 bases and J by 2 bases, with 18 bases left in between. This CDR3 is CASSSSFREGAYNSPLHF. The CDR3 nucleotides read TGTGCCAGCAGTTCCTCTTTTAGGGAGGGGGCCTATAATTCACCCCTCCACTTT.

This clone was recorded once. The gene calls are TRBV4-3 and TRBJ2-2; no clear D. The germline V gene encodes CDR1 LGHNA and CDR2 YSLEER. This CDR3 region has 15 residues. The germline V and J ends were trimmed by 1 base and 5 bases, with 11 bases remaining between them. In DNA form, the CDR3 reads TGCGCCAGCAGCCAAGCCCTAAGTTGGACCGGGGAGCTGTTTTTT. Protein product: CASSQALSWTGELFF.

This clone occurred once. J is TRBJ1-5 and V is TRBV7-2; tentatively, D is TRBD1 (6 bases). Germline V lookup: CDR1 SGHTA, CDR2 FQGNSA. This CDR3 has 15 amino acids. V lost 0 bases, J lost 1 base, and 7 bases lay in between. CDR3 region: CASSLATGSNQPQHF. The CDR3 DNA reads as TGTGCCAGCAGCTTAGCGACAGGAAGCAATCAGCCCCAGCATTTT. Full variable domain (outside the CDR3, taken from reference TRBV7-2 and TRBJ1-5): GAGVSQSPSNKVTEKGKDVELRCDPISGHTALYWYRQSLGQGLEFLIYFQGNSAPDKSGLPSDRFSAERTGGSVSTLTIQRTQQEDSAVYLCASSLATGSNQPQHFGDGTRLSIL.

This chain connects TRBV7-2 to TRBJ2-7; 10 positions agree with TRBD1. After removal of 5 bases from V and 1 base from J, the junction contained 2 bases not matched to a gene. CDR1 and CDR2 from the germline V gene are SGHTA and FQGNSA. The CDR3 totals 14 residues. The CDR3 is CASSTDRGSYEQYF. DNA of the CDR3: TGTGCCAGCAGCACGGACAGGGGGTCCTACGAGCAGTACTTC.

V is TRBV7-2 and J is TRBJ1-2; D call uncertain. Germline CDR1 SGHTA, CDR2 FQGNSA. The length of the CDR3 is 12 residues. With 7 bases removed from V and 5 bases from J, the gap between germline ends came to 11 bases. The CDR3 DNA reads as TGTGCCAGCACCAACTCTCGATATGGCTACACCTTC. Its protein is CASTNSRYGYTF.

This chain links TRBV14 with TRBJ1-2; D not certain. The CDR3 has 13 residues. V was cut by 4 bases and J by 5 bases, with 11 bases left in between. Germline CDR1 SGHDN, CDR2 FVKESK. The CDR3 nucleotides read TGTGCCAGCAGCCCACAGACGGATTATGGCTACACCTTC. Translation gives CASSPQTDYGYTF.

This clone was picked up one time. The V gene is TRBV15, the J gene TRBJ2-3; D is perhaps TRBD2 (6 bases). CDR1 is LNHNV, CDR2 YYDKDF, per germline (reference sequence). CDR3 size: 16 residues. Trimming removed 2 bases from V and 2 bases from J, with 14 bases in between. CDR3 sequence reads: CATSRTTGLFTDTQYF. The CDR3 nucleotides read TGTGCCACCAGCAGAACCACCGGACTATTCACAGATACGCAGTATTTT. The full variable domain, in which reference TRBV15 and TRBJ2-3 provide the parts outside the CDR3, is DAMVIQNPRYQVTQFGKPVTLSCSQTLNHNVMYWYQQKSSQAPKLLFHYYDKDFNNEADTPDNFQSRRPNTSFCFLDIRSPGLGDTAMYLCATSRTTGLFTDTQYFGPGTRLTVL.

This clone was picked up one time. The chain joins TRBV7-2 to TRBJ1-2; 8 bases fit TRBD1. CDR1 SGHTA and CDR2 FQGNSA come from the germline V gene. The CDR3 is 14 amino acids. Trimming at V came to 6 bases and at J to 5 bases, leaving 8 bases not matched to a gene. The CDR3 DNA is TGTGCCAGCAGTTCCCGGGACAGGAGATATGGCTACACCTTC. Its translation is CASSSRDRRYGYTF.

The rearrangement joins TRBV6-5 to TRBJ1-2, with D unclear. Per germline, CDR1 MNHEY and CDR2 SVGAGI. There are 15 residues in the CDR3. V was cut by 0 bases and J by 7 bases, with 15 bases left in between. CDR3 sequence: CASSYSGPSTRGYTF. The CDR3 DNA is TGTGCCAGCAGTTACTCCGGTCCCTCTACGCGTGGCTACACCTTC.

This clone occurred a few times. The chain employs TRBV7-8 and TRBJ2-4; the D is unclear. V was pared by 3 bases and J by 0 bases, with 9 bases between. Germline V gene data show CDR1 as SGHVS and CDR2 as FQNEAQ. The CDR3 runs 15 residues. CDR3 region: CASSFARGAKNIQYF. CDR3 nucleotide sequence: TGTGCCAGCAGCTTTGCGCGAGGAGCCAAAAACATTCAGTACTTC.